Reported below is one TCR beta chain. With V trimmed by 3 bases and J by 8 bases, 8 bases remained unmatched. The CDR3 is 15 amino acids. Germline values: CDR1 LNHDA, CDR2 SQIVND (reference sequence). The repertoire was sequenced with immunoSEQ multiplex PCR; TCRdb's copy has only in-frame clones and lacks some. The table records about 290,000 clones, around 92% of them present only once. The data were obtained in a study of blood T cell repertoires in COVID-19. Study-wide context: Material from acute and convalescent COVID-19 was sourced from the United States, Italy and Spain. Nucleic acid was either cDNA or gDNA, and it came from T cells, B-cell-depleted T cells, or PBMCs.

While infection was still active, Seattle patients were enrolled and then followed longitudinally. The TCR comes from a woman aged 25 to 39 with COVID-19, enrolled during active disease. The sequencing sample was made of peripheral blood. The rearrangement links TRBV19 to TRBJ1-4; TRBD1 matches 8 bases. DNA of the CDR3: TGTGCCAGTAGTATGAGGGCAGGGGGCAACGAAAAACTGTTTTTT. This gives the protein CASSMRAGGNEKLFF.